Included here is one T cell receptor (beta chain) sequence, with context. This clonotype came up a few times. Its antigen is not yet known. No qualities accompany the bases; no much larger clone lies one base away. Every donor in the study was a healthy Caucasian. Using Miltenyi CD45RO+ enrichment and human naive T-cell isolation kits, memory (CD45RO+) and naive T cells were isolated from PBMC. This entry belongs to a study of identical twins (dated by TCRdb to the mid-2010s). In terms of the full investigation: TCR alpha and beta repertoires from monozygotic twins, unrelated adults of various ages and cord blood were deep-sequenced to test whether fetal clonotypes persist. To rule out contamination, the twin experiments were replicated at different times with different library preparation protocols.

Libraries were prepared through 5' RACE. The sequencer was an Illumina HiSeq 2000. Template switching added a universal primer binding site, and the final cDNA carried a unique molecular identifier that allowed TCR cDNA molecules to be counted accurately. Specific primers in the conserved constant-segment region were used to synthesize first-strand cDNA for the TCR alpha and beta chains. To control for contamination, every cDNA library was double barcoded, receiving both a SMART-Mk sample barcode and Illumina barcodes. TruSeq adapter sequences and Illumina sample barcodes were added in two successive PCR steps. The TCR alpha and beta cDNA libraries were sequenced on the Illumina HiSeq platform using custom primers. In the paper's pipeline: Raw reads were processed with MiGEC to extract unique molecular identifiers, and MiXCR was used to determine CDR3 positions. Recombination models were inferred per individual with the repgenHMM and IGoR tools using an EM algorithm. Shared clonotype analysis was performed with the tcR package in R, normalizing sharing by the product of cloneset sizes. To study raw recombination free of thymic and clonal selection effects, out-of-frame nonproductive sequences were analyzed. Clones were called with MiXCR by TCRdb after fastp trimmed the public reads at Q25, and only in-frame beta chains were retained. Here each entry gathers all rows of one CDR3 protein and keeps the most common genes and DNA. TCRdb, not the authors, supplied the V and J calls. The sample records 200,000 to 300,000 distinct CDR3 sequences, 8% to 11% of which are singletons. About a tenth of the sample is in the top ten clones.

What the study reported, not specific to this receptor: Invariant T cells such as MAIT and iNKT could partly confound zero-insertion analyses, although diverse VJ usage argued against such confounding for most clonotypes. A weaker excess of twin sharing was found in beta out-of-frame sequences because the signal-to-noise ratio was lowered by fewer shared sequences. In monozygotic twins, recombination models systematically underestimated out-of-frame TCR alpha sharing, but the models matched the sharing seen between unrelated individuals. Out-of-frame TCR alpha sequences shared between twins showed an excess of low generation-probability sequences compared with coincidental sharing between unrelated individuals. Abundant cord blood beta clonotypes had fewer insertions, young adult naive repertoires showed a similar but weaker trend, and memory repertoires showed no such trend. Because the same donors could not be followed over many years, the conclusions relied on cross-sectional statistical analysis.

V trim: 4 bases; J trim: 2 bases; unmatched bases: 19. CDR1 and CDR2 are read off the germline V gene as ENHRY and SYGVKD. The CDR3, from cysteine to phenylalanine, totals 20 residues. The read is trimmed to its CDR3 DNA, 60 bases read in frame from base 1. This TCR was recovered from a man in his forties or fifties in good health. Rearrangement joined TRBV10-3 to TRBJ2-1, and TRBD2 aligns with 8 junction nucleotides. Material for sequencing was memory T cells sorted from blood. Interpreted using the paper, the cell subset or site label stands for: CD45RO+ enriched T cells. The DNA is TGTGCCATCAGTGGAGGTCCGGGACCGCAGCGGGGGAGCACCTACAATGAGCAGTTCTTC. It is translated as CAISGGPGPQRGSTYNEQFF.